The 5 T cell receptor beta chains given below trace back to one sample, sequenced in a study of vaccination and CD4 T cells after COVID-19 (dated by TCRdb to about 2022). Per the publication, the treatment or condition label means: roughly 10-day PBMC culture with coronavirus spike peptide pools or control peptides (ViraFEST assay). CD4+ T cells from unexposed donors were collected before the COVID-19 pandemic (2011-2018). Their cognate antigens are unknown. The protocol used for the library was PCR. Sequencing instrument: Illumina iSeq 100. TCR sequencing of DNA from cultured CD4+ T cells used the Oncomine TCR Beta short-read assay at the Johns Hopkins FTIC core. Genomic DNA was extracted from the cultured CD4+ T cells with the QIAamp micro DNA kit. Starting from the raw public reads, TCRdb applied fastp trimming at Q25, assembled clones with MiXCR and retained in-frame beta chains. Identical CDR3 protein sequences are pooled into one entry, listed with their most common genes and DNA. This sample lists several thousand distinct CDR3 sequences; less than 35% were detected once. The ten largest clonotypes hold around 10% of the sample.

The sequencing sample was made of CD4+ T cells from blood, cultured in vitro. The receptors were sampled from a human donor in good health.

The rearrangement joins TRBV6-2 or TRBV6-3 to TRBJ2-1; TRBD2 matches 12 bases. Losses at the gene ends were 2 bases for V and 9 bases for J; bases not matched to a gene: 8. The CDR3 runs to 16 residues. Germline loops: CDR1 MNHEY, CDR2 SVGEGT. CDR3 residues: CASSYLAGGGGGEQFF. CDR3 DNA: TGTGCCAGCAGTTACCTAGCGGGAGGGGGAGGAGGTGAGCAGTTCTTC.

This clonotype was detected only a few times. The chain recombines TRBV20-1 with TRBJ2-1; the match to TRBD2 covers 9 bases. The CDR3 consists of 14 residues. V lost 5 bases, J lost 3 bases, and 5 bases stayed unmatched. From germline, CDR1 is DFQATT and CDR2 SNEGSKA (reference sequence). The CDR3 nucleotides are TGCAGTGCTCGAATAGCGGGGGACTACAATGAGCAGTTCTTC. It translates to CSARIAGDYNEQFF.

CDR3 sequence (DNA): TGTGCCAGCTCACCAGGGCGGGTATCCTACGAGCAGTACTTC. Translation: CASSPGRVSYEQYF. This chain connects TRBV18 to TRBJ2-7; TRBD2 might be the D (5 bases). CDR3 length: 14 amino acids. The germline V and J ends were trimmed by 2 bases and 1 base, with 9 bases remaining between them. CDR1 and CDR2 (germline): KGHSH, LQKENI.

The chain carries TRBV14 and TRBJ2-7, with D possibly TRBD1 on 5 matching bases. Germline-derived CDR1 and CDR2 are SGHDN and FVKESK. The V end was cut by 1 base, the J end by 2 bases, with 9 bases between. The CDR3 contains 14 residues. CDR3 sequence: CASSQVGVPYEQYF. The CDR3 DNA reads TGTGCCAGCAGCCAAGTAGGGGTTCCCTACGAGCAGTACTTC.

The CDR3: CASSKESGRRTYEQYF. CDR3 nucleotides: TGTGCCAGCAGCAAAGAATCTGGGAGGAGGACCTACGAGCAGTACTTC. The V and J genes are TRBV21-1 and TRBJ2-7. TRBV21-1 is listed as a pseudogene. This CDR3 is 16 amino acids long.